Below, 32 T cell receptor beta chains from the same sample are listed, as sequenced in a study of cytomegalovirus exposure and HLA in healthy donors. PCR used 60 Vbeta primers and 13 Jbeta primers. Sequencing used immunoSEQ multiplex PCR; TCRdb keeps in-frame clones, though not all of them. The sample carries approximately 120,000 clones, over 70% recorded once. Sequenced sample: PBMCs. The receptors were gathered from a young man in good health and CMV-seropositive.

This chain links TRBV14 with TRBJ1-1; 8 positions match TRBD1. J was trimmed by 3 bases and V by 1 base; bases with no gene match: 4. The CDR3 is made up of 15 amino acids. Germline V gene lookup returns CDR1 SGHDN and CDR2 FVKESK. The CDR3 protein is CASSQGRGRYTEAFF. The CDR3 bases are TGTGCCAGCAGCCAAGGCAGGGGGCGATACACTGAAGCTTTCTTT.

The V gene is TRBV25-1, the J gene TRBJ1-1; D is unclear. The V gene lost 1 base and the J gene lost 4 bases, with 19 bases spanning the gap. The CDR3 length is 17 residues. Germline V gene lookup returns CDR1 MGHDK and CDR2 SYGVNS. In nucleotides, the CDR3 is TGTGCCAGCAGTGAATCGAGTCGAGACATTCTTTTCACTGAAGCTTTCTTT. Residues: CASSESSRDILFTEAFF.

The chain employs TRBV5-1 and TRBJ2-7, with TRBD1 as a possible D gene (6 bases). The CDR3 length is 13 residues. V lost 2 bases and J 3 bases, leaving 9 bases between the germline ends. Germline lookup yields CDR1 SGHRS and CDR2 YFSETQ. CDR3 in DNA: TGCGCCAGCAGCTTAGGACAGAACTACGAGCAGTACTTC. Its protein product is CASSLGQNYEQYF.

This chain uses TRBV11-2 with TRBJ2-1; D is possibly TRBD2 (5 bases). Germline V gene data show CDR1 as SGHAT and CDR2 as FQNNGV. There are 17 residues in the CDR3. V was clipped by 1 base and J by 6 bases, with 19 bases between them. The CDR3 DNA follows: TGTGCCAGCAGCTTAGTAGATAGTAGATCGGGAAGCAATGAGCAGTTCTTC. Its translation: CASSLVDSRSGSNEQFF.

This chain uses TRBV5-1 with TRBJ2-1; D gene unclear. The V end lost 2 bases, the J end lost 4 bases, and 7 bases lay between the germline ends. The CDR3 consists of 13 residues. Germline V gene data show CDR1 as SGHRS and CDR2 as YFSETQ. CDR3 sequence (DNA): TGCGCCAGCAGCTTAGGAGTATACAATGAGCAGTTCTTC. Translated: CASSLGVYNEQFF.

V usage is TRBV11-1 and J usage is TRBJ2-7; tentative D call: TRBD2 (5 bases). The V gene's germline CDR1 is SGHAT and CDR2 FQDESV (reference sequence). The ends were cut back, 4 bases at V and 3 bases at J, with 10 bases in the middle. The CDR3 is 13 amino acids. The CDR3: CASSSSSGYEQYF. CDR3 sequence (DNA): TGTGCCAGCAGCTCTAGCAGCGGCTACGAGCAGTACTTC. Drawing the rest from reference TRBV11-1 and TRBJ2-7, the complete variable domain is EAEVAQSPRYKITEKSQAVAFWCDPISGHATLYWYRQILGQGPELLVQFQDESVVDDSQLPKDRFSAERLKGVDSTLKIQPAELGDSAMYLCASSSSSGYEQYFGPGTRLTVT.

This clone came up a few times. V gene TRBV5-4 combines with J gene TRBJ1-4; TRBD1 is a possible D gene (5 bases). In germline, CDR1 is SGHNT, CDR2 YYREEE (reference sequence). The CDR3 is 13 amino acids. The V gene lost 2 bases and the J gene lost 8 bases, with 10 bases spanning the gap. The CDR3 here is CASSLGVEEKLFF. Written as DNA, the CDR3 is TGTGCCAGCAGCTTAGGGGTGGAAGAAAAACTGTTTTTT.

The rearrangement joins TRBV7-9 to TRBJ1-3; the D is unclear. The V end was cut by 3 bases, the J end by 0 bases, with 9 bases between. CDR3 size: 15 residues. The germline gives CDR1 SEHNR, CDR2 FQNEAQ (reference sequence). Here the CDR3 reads CASSFYSFSGNTIYF. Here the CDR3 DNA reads TGTGCCAGCAGCTTTTATAGCTTCTCTGGAAACACCATATATTTT.

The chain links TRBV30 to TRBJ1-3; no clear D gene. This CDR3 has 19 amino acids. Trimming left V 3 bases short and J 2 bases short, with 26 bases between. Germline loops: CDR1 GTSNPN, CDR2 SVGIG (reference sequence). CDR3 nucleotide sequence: TGTGCCTGGAGAGCTCCCGTCCAAGCAGACTTGATAACTGGAAACACCATATATTTT. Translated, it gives CAWRAPVQADLITGNTIYF.

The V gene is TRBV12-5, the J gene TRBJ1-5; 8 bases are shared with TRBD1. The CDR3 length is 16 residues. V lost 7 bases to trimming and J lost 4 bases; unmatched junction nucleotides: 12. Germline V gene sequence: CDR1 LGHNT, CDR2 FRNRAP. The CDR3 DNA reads TGTGCTAGTGTCCTCACAGGGGGGGGCAGTAATCAGCCCCAGCATTTT. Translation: CASVLTGGGSNQPQHF.

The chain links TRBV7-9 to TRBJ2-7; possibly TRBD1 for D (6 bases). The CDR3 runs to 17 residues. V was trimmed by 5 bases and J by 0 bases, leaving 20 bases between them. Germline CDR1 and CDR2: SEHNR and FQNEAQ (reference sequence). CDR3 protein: CASSRTVSDLSSYEQYF. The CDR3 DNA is TGTGCCAGCAGCCGGACAGTATCCGACCTAAGCTCCTACGAGCAGTACTTC.

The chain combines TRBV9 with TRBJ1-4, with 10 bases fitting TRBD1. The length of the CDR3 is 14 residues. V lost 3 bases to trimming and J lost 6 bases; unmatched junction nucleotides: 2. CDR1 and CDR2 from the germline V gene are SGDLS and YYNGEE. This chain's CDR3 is CASSEGTGDEKLFF. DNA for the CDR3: TGTGCCAGCAGCGAGGGGACAGGGGATGAAAAACTGTTTTTT.

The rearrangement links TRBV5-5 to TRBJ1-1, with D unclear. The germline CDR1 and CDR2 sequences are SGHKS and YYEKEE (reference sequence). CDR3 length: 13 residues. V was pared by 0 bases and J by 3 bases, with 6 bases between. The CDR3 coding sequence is TGTGCCAGCAGCTTGGGAGGAGACACTGAAGCTTTCTTT. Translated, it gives CASSLGGDTEAFF.

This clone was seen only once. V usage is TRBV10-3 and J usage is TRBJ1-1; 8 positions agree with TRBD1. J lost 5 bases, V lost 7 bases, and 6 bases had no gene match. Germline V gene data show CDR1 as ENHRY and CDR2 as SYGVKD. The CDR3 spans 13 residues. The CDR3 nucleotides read TGTGCCATCAAATCAGGGGGCGAAACTGAAGCTTTCTTT. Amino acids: CAIKSGGETEAFF.

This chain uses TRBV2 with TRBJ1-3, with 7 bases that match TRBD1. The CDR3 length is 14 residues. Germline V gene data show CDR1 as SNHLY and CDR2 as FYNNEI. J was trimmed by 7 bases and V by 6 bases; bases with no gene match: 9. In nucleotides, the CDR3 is TGTGCCAGCAGACTAAGACAGGGAGAGAACACCATATATTTT. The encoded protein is CASRLRQGENTIYF.

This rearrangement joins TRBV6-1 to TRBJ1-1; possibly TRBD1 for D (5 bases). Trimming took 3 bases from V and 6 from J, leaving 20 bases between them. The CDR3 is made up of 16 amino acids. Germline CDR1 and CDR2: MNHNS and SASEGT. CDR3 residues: CASSEGLGGGGAEAFF. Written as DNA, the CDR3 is TGTGCCAGCAGTGAGGGCCTCGGGGGTGGGGGGGCTGAAGCTTTCTTT.

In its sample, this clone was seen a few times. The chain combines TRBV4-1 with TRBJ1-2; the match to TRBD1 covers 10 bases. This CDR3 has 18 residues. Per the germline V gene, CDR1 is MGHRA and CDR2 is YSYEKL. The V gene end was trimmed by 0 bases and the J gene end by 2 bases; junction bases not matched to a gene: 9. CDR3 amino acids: CASSQERGGTGANYGYTF. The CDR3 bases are TGCGCCAGCAGCCAAGAAAGGGGCGGGACAGGGGCCAACTATGGCTACACCTTC.

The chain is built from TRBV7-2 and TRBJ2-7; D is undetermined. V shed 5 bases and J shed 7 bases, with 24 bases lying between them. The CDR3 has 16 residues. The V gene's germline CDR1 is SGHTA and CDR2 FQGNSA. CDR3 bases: TGTGCCAGCAGCCTCTCTGCTGGCGGCTACTACTCTGAGCAGTACTTC. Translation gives CASSLSAGGYYSEQYF.

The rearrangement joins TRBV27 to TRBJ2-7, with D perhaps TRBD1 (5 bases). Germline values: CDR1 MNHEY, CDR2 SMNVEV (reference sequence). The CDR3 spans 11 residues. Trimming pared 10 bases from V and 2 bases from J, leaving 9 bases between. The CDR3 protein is CAKTVPYEQYF. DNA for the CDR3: TGTGCCAAGACAGTTCCCTACGAGCAGTACTTC.

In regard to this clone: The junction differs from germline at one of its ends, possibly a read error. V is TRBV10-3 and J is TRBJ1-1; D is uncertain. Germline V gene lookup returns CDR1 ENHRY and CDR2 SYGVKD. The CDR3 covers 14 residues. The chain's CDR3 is CAIGDGNAYVEAFF. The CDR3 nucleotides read TGTGCCATCGGTGACGGGAACGCCTATGTTGAAGCTTTCTTT.

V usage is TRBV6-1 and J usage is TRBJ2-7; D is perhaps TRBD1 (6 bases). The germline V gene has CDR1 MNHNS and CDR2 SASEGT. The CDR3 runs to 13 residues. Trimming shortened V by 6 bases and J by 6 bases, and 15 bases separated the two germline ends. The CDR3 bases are TGTGCCAGCAGCCGCACAGGGTTTAGCGAGCAGTACTTC. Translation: CASSRTGFSEQYF.

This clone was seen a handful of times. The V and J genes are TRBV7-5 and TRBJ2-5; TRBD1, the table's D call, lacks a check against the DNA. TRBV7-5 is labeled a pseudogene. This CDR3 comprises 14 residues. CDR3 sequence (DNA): TGTGCCAGAAGTTACGGACAGGGGCAGGAGACCCAGTACTTC. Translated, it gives CARSYGQGQETQYF.

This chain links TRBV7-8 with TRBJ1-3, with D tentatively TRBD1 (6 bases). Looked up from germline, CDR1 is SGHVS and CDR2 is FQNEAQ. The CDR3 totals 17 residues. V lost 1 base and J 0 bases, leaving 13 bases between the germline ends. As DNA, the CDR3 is TGTGCCAGCAGCTTAGAGGGAGGGGGGGACTCTGGAAACACCATATATTTT. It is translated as CASSLEGGGDSGNTIYF.

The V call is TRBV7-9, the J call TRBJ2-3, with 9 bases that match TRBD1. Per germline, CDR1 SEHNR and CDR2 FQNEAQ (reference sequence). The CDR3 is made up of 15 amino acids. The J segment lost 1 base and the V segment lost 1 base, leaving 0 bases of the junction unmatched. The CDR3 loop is CASSLGQGGTDTQYF. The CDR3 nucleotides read TGTGCCAGCAGCTTAGGACAGGGGGGCACAGATACGCAGTATTTT.

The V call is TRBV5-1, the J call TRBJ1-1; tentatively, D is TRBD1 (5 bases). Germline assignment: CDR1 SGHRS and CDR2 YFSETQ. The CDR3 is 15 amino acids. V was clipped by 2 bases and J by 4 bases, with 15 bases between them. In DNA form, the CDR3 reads TGCGCCAGCAGCTTAGTCGGAGGGGCTGCCACTGAAGCTTTCTTT. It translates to CASSLVGGAATEAFF.

The chain's CDR3 is CASSFGGQRAFF. CDR3 nucleotides: TGTGCCAGCAGCTTTGGGGGACAGAGAGCTTTCTTT. V is TRBV7-2 and J is TRBJ1-1; 7 nucleotides match TRBD1. V trimming: 3 bases; J trimming: 10 bases; junction bases outside the gene matches: 5. Germline-derived CDR1 and CDR2 are SGHTA and FQGNSA. This CDR3 comprises 12 residues.

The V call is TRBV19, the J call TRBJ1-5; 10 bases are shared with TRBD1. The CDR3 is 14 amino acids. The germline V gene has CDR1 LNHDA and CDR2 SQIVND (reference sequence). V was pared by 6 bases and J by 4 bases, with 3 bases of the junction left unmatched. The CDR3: CASSPGQGNQPQHF. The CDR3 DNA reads TGTGCCAGTAGCCCGGGACAGGGGAATCAGCCCCAGCATTTT.

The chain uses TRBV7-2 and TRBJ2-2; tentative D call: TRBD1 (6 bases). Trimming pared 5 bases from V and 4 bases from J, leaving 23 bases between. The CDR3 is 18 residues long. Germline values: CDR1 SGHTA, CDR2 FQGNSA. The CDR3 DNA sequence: TGTGCCAGCAGCCTCAAAGGATGGACAGACCATTCCACCGGGGAGCTGTTTTTT. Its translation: CASSLKGWTDHSTGELFF.

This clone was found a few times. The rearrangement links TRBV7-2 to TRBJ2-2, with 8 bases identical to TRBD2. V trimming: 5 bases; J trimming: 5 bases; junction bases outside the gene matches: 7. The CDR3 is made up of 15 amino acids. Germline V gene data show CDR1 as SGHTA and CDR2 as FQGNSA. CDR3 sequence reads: CASSPRGAGTGELFF. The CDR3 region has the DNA TGTGCCAGCAGCCCGCGGGGGGCTGGAACCGGGGAGCTGTTTTTT.

The CDR3 is CAWSASPGGSNQPQHF. CDR3 DNA sequence: TGTGCCTGGAGTGCCTCTCCCGGGGGGAGCAATCAGCCCCAGCATTTT. This chain links TRBV30 with TRBJ1-5, with a weak D call TRBD1 (5 bases). Germline V gene lookup returns CDR1 GTSNPN and CDR2 SVGIG (reference sequence). V was trimmed by 1 base and J by 1 base, leaving 14 bases between them. The CDR3 consists of 16 residues.

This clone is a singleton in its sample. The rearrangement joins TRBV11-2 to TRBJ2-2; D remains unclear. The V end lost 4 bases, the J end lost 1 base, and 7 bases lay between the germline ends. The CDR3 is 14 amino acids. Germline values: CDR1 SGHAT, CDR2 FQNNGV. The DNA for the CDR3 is TGTGCCAGCAGCTCCCTCGGGAACACCGGGGAGCTGTTTTTT. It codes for CASSSLGNTGELFF.

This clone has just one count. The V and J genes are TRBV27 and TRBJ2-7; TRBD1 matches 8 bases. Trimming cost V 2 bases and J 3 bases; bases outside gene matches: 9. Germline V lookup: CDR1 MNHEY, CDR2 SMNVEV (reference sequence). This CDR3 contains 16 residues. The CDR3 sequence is CASSLGVSGGHYEQYF. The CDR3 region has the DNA TGTGCCAGCAGTTTAGGTGTCTCAGGGGGCCACTACGAGCAGTACTTC.